A single T cell receptor beta chain is shown here with its context. The data were obtained in a study of blood T cell repertoires in COVID-19. Background on the study: Acute and convalescent COVID-19 samples came from the United States, Italy and Spain. T cells, B-cell-depleted T cells, or PBMCs provided the cDNA or gDNA that served as material.

Authors' processing steps: It was from reference gene primer amplification that nucleated cell counts were estimated. Sequenced by immunoSEQ multiplex PCR; TCRdb stores in-frame clones only, minus some. That table is the source of V, J and clone size, and D and trimming were worked out from the DNA. The sample yields approximately 300,000 clones, around 90% seen once. CDR3 length: 13 residues. The germline V gene encodes CDR1 SGHRS and CDR2 YFSETQ. The V end lost 1 base, the J end lost 2 bases, and 6 bases lay between the germline ends. The chain carries TRBV5-1 and TRBJ1-2; D unclear. The clonotype was recovered from a man between 18 and 29 years old who had recovered from COVID-19. Input material: peripheral blood. The CDR3, as DNA: TGCGCCAGCAGCTTGTCACAGAACTATGGCTACACCTTC. Translating it yields CASSLSQNYGYTF.